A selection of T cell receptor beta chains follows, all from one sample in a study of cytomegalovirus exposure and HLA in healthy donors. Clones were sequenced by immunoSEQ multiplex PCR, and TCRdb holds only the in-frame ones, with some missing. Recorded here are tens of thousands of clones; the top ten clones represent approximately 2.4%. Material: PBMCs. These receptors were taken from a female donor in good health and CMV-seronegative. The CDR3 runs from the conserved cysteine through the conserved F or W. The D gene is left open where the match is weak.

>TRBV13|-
CASSPNRDTEAFF
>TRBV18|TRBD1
CASSANDRGSYEQYF
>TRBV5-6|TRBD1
CAGSSGTGPLEQYF
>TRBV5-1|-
CASRTVSGAVDTEAFF
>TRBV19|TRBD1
CASSSATGGGPNEQYF
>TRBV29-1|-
CSVHFVGGKGYTF
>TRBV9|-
CASSVGRGMGNTIYF
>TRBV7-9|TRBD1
CASSTRQGASTDTQYF
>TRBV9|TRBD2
CASSAELAGVVSEQYF
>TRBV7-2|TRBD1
CASSLGTGRSYEQYF
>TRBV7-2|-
CASSLEWGGDTEAFF
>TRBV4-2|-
CASSQVLRVAPNQPQHF
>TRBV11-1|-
CASSFKEDTEAFF
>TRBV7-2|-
CASSANRGRGAFF
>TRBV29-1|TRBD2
CSVGEGSPPQFF
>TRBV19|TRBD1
CASSPGTGVEGYTF
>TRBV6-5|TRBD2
CASSSPAGVYEQYF
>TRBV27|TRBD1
CASSLMYRGTGELFF
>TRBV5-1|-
CASSSNYEQYF
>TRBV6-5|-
CASSRRAGEGTEAFF
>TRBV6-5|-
CASSYSSAREETQYF
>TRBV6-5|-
CASRQGQNLEAFF
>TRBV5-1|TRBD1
CASSLGDSVVFSPLHF
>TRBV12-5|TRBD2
CASGLVLAEHTDTQYF
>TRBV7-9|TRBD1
CASSSAGQLIYYGYTF
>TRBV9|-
CASSVRGRGNYGYTF
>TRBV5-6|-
CASSLVGAGGYTF
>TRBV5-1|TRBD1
CASSSGQADTEAFF
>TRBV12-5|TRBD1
CASGQGLNTEAFF
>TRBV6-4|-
CASSDENRELTEAFF
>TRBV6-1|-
CASTKGSSNQPQHF